This T cell receptor beta chain appears in the sequencing data of a study of T-cell memory formation after mild COVID-19. Points from the study as a whole: Second-wave clones reaching peak frequency on day 37 lacked confirmed SARS-CoV-2 specificity.

TCRdb reprocessed the 5' RACE reads with MiXCR, giving one entry per CDR3 protein. The data contain about 210,000 distinct CDR3 sequences, 10% to 13% of them seen just once; the ten biggest clones take up approximately 2.8%. This clonotype was detected only a few times. Its specificity is not known. V lost 3 bases, J lost 7 bases, and 5 bases stayed unmatched. Germline V CDR1 and CDR2: LNHNV, YYDKDF (reference sequence). The CDR3 loop spans 15 amino acids. This chain joins TRBV15 and TRBJ1-6; 8 bases are shared with TRBD1. The receptor was derived from a man between 18 and 29 years old who had mild COVID-19 (a few samples of this study predate the infection). Cell type and time point are not known. Sequenced: PBMCs or a T cell subset sorted from them (not recorded which). The CDR3 protein is CATSSRTGTNSPLHF. As DNA, the CDR3 is TGTGCCACCAGCAGTCGGACAGGGACGAATTCACCCCTCCACTTT.